The clone carrying this T cell receptor beta chain appeared many times. TCR beta CDR3 regions were amplified from RNA transcripts. The HTBI set primed first-round TCR CDR3 RT-PCR. From the multiplex PCR reads, TCRdb called clonotypes with MiXCR, one entry per CDR3 protein. The repertoire holds more than 55,000 distinct CDR3 sequences, approximately 53% seen once, with more than 3% in the top ten. CDR1 is LGHNA and CDR2 is YNFKEQ in the germline V gene. This CDR3 spans 19 amino acids. Trimming removed 0 bases at V and 0 bases at J, with 15 bases between. The data derive from a study of T cells in Graves' hyperthyroidism and ophthalmopathy.

This receptor was identified in a woman aged 60-70 years with Graves' ophthalmopathy. Sequencing was carried out using blood. This chain joins TRBV4-2 and TRBJ2-6; D is undetermined. The CDR3 DNA is TGTGCCAGCAGCCAAGATAAAAGGACGGATAGCTCTGGGGCCAACGTCCTGACTTTC. Amino acid sequence: CASSQDKRTDSSGANVLTF.